These 12 T cell receptor beta chains share one sample of origin, sequenced in a study of neurological immune-mediated disorders. Time point denoted: longitudinal time-point 3. MiXCR was run by TCRdb on the 5' RACE reads, yielding one entry per CDR3 protein. The sample includes tens of thousands of distinct CDR3 sequences, around 4% seen only once; the top ten take over 5.5%. The material sequenced was PBMCs. These receptors came from a woman in her sixties or seventies with multiple sclerosis.

This clonotype has a count of ten or more. The J gene is TRBJ2-3, the V gene TRBV6-2 or TRBV6-3, with 7 bases identical to TRBD2. The ends lost 6 bases at V and 6 bases at J; junction bases unmatched: 9. The germline gives CDR1 MNHEY, CDR2 SVGEGT. CDR3 length: 14 residues. The CDR3 nucleotides read TGTGCCAGCAGGACGAGCGGGGCCGGGGATACGCAGTATTTT. Protein sequence: CASRTSGAGDTQYF.

This clonotype has a count of ten or more. This chain connects TRBV5-1 to TRBJ2-2; TRBD2 matches at 7 bases. Germline CDR1 and CDR2: SGHRS and YFSETQ. The trim removed 5 bases at V and 5 bases at J, leaving 6 bases unmatched. The CDR3 runs to 14 residues. The CDR3 sequence: CASRDLAVTGELFF. The CDR3 DNA reads TGCGCCAGCAGAGATCTAGCGGTGACCGGGGAGCTGTTTTTT.

The sample holds many counts of this clonotype. The chain joins TRBV20-1 to TRBJ2-3, with 9 positions matching TRBD2. Losses at the gene ends were 1 base for V and 2 bases for J; bases not matched to a gene: 10. Germline lookup yields CDR1 DFQATT and CDR2 SNEGSKA (reference sequence). CDR3 length: 17 amino acids. CDR3 bases: TGCAGTGCTAGAGCCGGGACTAGCAGTCGAAACACAGATACGCAGTATTTT. Translating it yields CSARAGTSSRNTDTQYF.

This clonotype came up a few times. The chain uses TRBV7-2 and TRBJ1-5, with D tentatively TRBD1 (6 bases). CDR1 and CDR2 from the germline V gene are SGHTA and FQGNSA. The V and J ends lost 1 base and 2 bases respectively, with 12 bases between them. There are 16 residues in the CDR3. As DNA, the CDR3 is TGTGCCAGCAGCTTAGGGGGGGGCTGGGGCAATCAGCCCCAGCATTTT. Protein sequence: CASSLGGGWGNQPQHF.

This clonotype occurred many times. The chain uses TRBV19 and TRBJ1-4; D remains ambiguous. This CDR3 is built from 15 residues. Germline loops: CDR1 LNHDA, CDR2 SQIVND (reference sequence). The V end was cut by 3 bases, the J end by 0 bases, with 8 bases between. The DNA for the CDR3 is TGTGCCAGTAGTATGGGGAGGACAACTAATGAAAAACTGTTTTTT. It specifies CASSMGRTTNEKLFF.

This clonotype was observed many times. The chain carries TRBV20-1 and TRBJ1-4; possible D gene TRBD1, 6 bases. V was trimmed by 4 bases and J by 5 bases, leaving 11 bases between them. The length of the CDR3 is 13 residues. Germline CDR1 and CDR2: DFQATT and SNEGSKA (reference sequence). This CDR3 reads CSATDQGNEKLFF. The CDR3 region has the DNA TGCAGTGCTACCGATCAGGGGAATGAAAAACTGTTTTTT.

This clonotype was recorded many times. The chain has TRBV3-1 and TRBJ2-6; D is uncertain. In germline, CDR1 is LGHDT, CDR2 YNNKEL (reference sequence). The CDR3 has 13 amino acids. V was shortened by 8 bases and J by 4 bases, with 9 bases between the two germline ends. The CDR3 DNA is TGTGCCAGCTGCTCCCTCGGGGCCAACGTCCTGACTTTC. Its protein product is CASCSLGANVLTF.

This clonotype was seen at least ten times. The CDR3 DNA follows: TGTGCCAGCAGTGAACAGGATTCGGGGATTGGAAACACCATATATTTT. Protein sequence: CASSEQDSGIGNTIYF. V usage is TRBV6-1 and J usage is TRBJ1-3; no clear D gene. The CDR3 contains 16 residues. Trimming shortened V by 2 bases and J by 3 bases, and 14 bases separated the two germline ends. CDR1 MNHNS and CDR2 SASEGT come from the germline V gene.

This clonotype came up many times. The chain joins TRBV7-2 to TRBJ2-7; TRBD2 agrees at 7 bases. The junction had 4 bases not matched to a gene; V was cut back by 5 bases and J by 3 bases. Germline-derived CDR1 and CDR2 are SGHTA and FQGNSA. CDR3 length: 13 residues. CDR3 in DNA: TGTGCCAGCAGCCGATGGACTAGCTACGAGCAGTACTTC. This translates into CASSRWTSYEQYF.

This clonotype was found many times. The chain recombines TRBV4-2 with TRBJ2-7, with D possibly being TRBD2 (5 bases). The CDR3 loop spans 15 amino acids. Trimming stripped 2 bases from V and 5 bases from J, with 16 bases between. CDR1 and CDR2 from the germline V gene are LGHNA and YNFKEQ. The CDR3 region is CASSQNTRISHEQYF. The DNA for the CDR3 is TGTGCCAGCAGCCAAAATACTAGAATTAGCCACGAGCAGTACTTC.

This clonotype was observed at least ten times. The rearrangement links TRBV28 to TRBJ2-7; TRBD2 agrees at 8 bases. This CDR3 is 13 amino acids long. The junction had 7 bases not matched to a gene; V was cut back by 6 bases and J by 6 bases. Germline-derived CDR1 and CDR2 are MDHEN and SYDVKM. DNA of the CDR3: TGTGCCAGCAGAACCGGGGGGGGGCTCGAGCAGTACTTC. Translation gives CASRTGGGLEQYF.

This clonotype showed up many times. DNA of the CDR3: TGTGCCACCAGCATCCGCCTCCCGCCGACGAGTGGTGACAATGAGCAGTTCTTC. Translating gives CATSIRLPPTSGDNEQFF. The genes are TRBV15 and TRBJ2-1, with D uncertain. Germline V CDR1 and CDR2: LNHNV, YYDKDF (reference sequence). The V end was cut by 4 bases, the J end by 5 bases, with 24 bases between. The CDR3 consists of 18 residues.